This T cell receptor (beta chain) is from a study of blood T cell repertoires in COVID-19. Study-level information: Italy, Spain and the United States were the sources of the convalescent and acute COVID-19 samples.

There are 13 residues in the CDR3. Germline CDR1 is KGHSH and CDR2 is LQKENI. The V gene lost 8 bases and the J gene lost 4 bases, with 15 bases spanning the gap. The method was immunoSEQ multiplex PCR; TCRdb's version includes in-frame clones alone and lacks a portion of them. The sample has 56,000 or so clones; roughly 84% are singletons. The sequencing sample was made of peripheral blood. This receptor was obtained from a man between 50 and 59 years old with acute or convalescent COVID-19. The chain uses TRBV18 and TRBJ2-7; TRBD1 is a possible D gene (6 bases). The CDR3 is CASRGQQRYEQYF. CDR3 nucleotide sequence: TGTGCCAGCCGGGGACAACAGCGGTACGAGCAGTACTTC. The whole variable domain, remainder taken from reference TRBV18 and TRBJ2-7, is NAGVMQNPRHLVRRRGQEARLRCSPMKGHSHVYWYRQLPEEGLKFMVYLQKENIIDESGMPKERFSAEFPKEGPSILRIQQVVRGDSAAYFCASRGQQRYEQYFGPGTRLTVT.